These 9 T cell receptor beta chains share one sample of origin, sequenced in a study of shared clonotypes between healthy human individuals (TCRdb year 2020). To prepare the library, the immunoSEQ multiplex PCR assay was applied. As stored in TCRdb, this immuneACCESS dataset retains in-frame rearrangements with V and J assigned. A fraction of the clones does not appear; measured against another copy, unresolved V genes explain less than half of the discrepancy, and the remainder lacks a known reason. This sample holds over a million clones; around 98% were observed only once. The ten largest clones capture less than 0.55% of the sample. Source material: naive CD4+ T cells sorted from blood. In the paper's terms, the cell subset or site label means: CD45RA+ positively selected. These receptor sequences come from a man aged 30-40 years in good health.

This rearrangement joins TRBV18 to TRBJ1-2; weak D call: TRBD1 (5 bases). The CDR3 totals 14 residues. V lost 0 bases to trimming and J lost 4 bases, with 9 bases between them. Germline CDR1 KGHSH, CDR2 LQKENI. CDR3 DNA sequence: TGTGCCAGCTCACCACCGGGGGAAGTCTATGGCTACACCTTC. It is translated as CASSPPGEVYGYTF.

This clone was seen a single time. The chain has TRBV20-1 and TRBJ2-7; no clear D. In germline, CDR1 is DFQATT, CDR2 SNEGSKA (reference sequence). Trimming shortened V by 7 bases and J by 1 base, and 8 bases separated the two germline ends. The CDR3 totals 11 residues. CDR3 region: CSVGVSYEQYF. In nucleotides, the CDR3 is TGCAGTGTTGGGGTATCCTACGAGCAGTACTTC.

The rearrangement joins TRBV2 to TRBJ2-7; the match to TRBD2 covers 13 bases. CDR1 and CDR2 (germline): SNHLY, FYNNEI. The CDR3 totals 15 residues. Germline trimming cut 6 bases from V and 6 bases from J; bases unmatched to any gene: 8. CDR3 sequence reads: CASSAGTSGKREQYF. CDR3 sequence (DNA): TGTGCCAGCAGCGCTGGGACTAGCGGGAAGCGCGAGCAGTACTTC.

In nucleotides, the CDR3 is TGTGCCAGCAGCGTTAGAGGAAGGGGGTCCCGCTCCTACAATGAGCAGTTCTTC. Translating it yields CASSVRGRGSRSYNEQFF. This chain joins TRBV9 and TRBJ2-1; possibly TRBD1 for D (6 bases). The CDR3 length is 18 residues. The ends were cut back, 2 bases at V and 0 bases at J, with 18 bases in the middle. The germline V gene has CDR1 SGDLS and CDR2 YYNGEE.

The chain has TRBV7-9 and TRBJ2-3; 11 bases are a match to TRBD2. The CDR3 has 16 amino acids. CDR1 and CDR2 from the germline V gene are SEHNR and FQNEAQ (reference sequence). With 6 bases clipped from V and 0 bases from J, the junction kept 5 bases outside the gene matches. The CDR3, as DNA: TGTGCCAGCAGATCTAGCGGGAGGCCTAGCACAGATACGCAGTATTTT. Its protein is CASRSSGRPSTDTQYF.

This sequence joins TRBV6-1 and TRBJ2-7; 9 nucleotides align to TRBD1. The CDR3 runs 13 residues. The germline CDR1 and CDR2 sequences are MNHNS and SASEGT. The V gene end was trimmed by 7 bases and the J gene end by 2 bases; junction bases not matched to a gene: 3. This chain's CDR3 is CASNRQGAYEQYF. In DNA, the CDR3 is TGTGCCAGCAATCGACAGGGGGCCTACGAGCAGTACTTC.

This clone was counted a single time. The chain couples TRBV7-6 to TRBJ2-1; TRBD1 agrees at 7 bases. This CDR3 spans 14 amino acids. After removal of 3 bases from V and 9 bases from J, the junction contained 8 bases not matched to a gene. Germline V gives CDR1 SGHVS, CDR2 FNYEAQ. The CDR3 is CASSFFGTEIEQFF. CDR3 nucleotide sequence: TGTGCCAGCAGCTTTTTCGGGACAGAGATTGAGCAGTTCTTC.

The sample holds one count of this clone. The rearrangement links TRBV2 to TRBJ1-2, with D perhaps TRBD1 (6 bases). Trimming took 6 bases from V and 3 from J, leaving 17 bases between them. CDR1 and CDR2 from the germline V gene are SNHLY and FYNNEI. The CDR3 totals 15 residues. CDR3 sequence reads: CASSVQGVTDYGYTF. The CDR3 DNA sequence: TGTGCCAGCAGCGTACAGGGAGTCACAGACTATGGCTACACCTTC.

The chain joins TRBV7-8 to TRBJ2-7, with 8 bases fitting TRBD1. CDR3 length: 14 amino acids. Germline V gene data show CDR1 as SGHVS and CDR2 as FQNEAQ. V lost 3 bases and J lost 3; bases outside the gene matches: 4. CDR3 loop: CASSLGQVNYEQYF. CDR3 bases: TGTGCCAGCAGCTTGGGACAGGTGAACTACGAGCAGTACTTC.